One and the same sample provided the 11 T cell receptor beta chains below, sequenced in a study of blood T cell repertoires in COVID-19. Method: immunoSEQ multiplex PCR; TCRdb's copy keeps in-frame clones and lacks some. Among 140,000 to 150,000 clones listed, about 76% were seen once. The material sequenced was peripheral blood. Source of these receptors: a human donor in a cohort sampled during active COVID-19.

V gene TRBV28 combines with J gene TRBJ2-1; D might be TRBD2 (6 bases). CDR1 MDHEN and CDR2 SYDVKM come from the germline V gene. Trimming shortened V by 7 bases and J by 5 bases, and 21 bases separated the two germline ends. There are 16 residues in the CDR3. The CDR3 bases are TGTGCCAGCAACTTAATCCGGGACTTTCTCAACAATGAGCAGTTCTTC. This codes for CASNLIRDFLNNEQFF.

The chain couples TRBV7-2 to TRBJ2-7, with 11 positions matching TRBD2. This CDR3 region has 18 residues. CDR1 and CDR2 (germline): SGHTA, FQGNSA. The ends lost 0 bases at V and 5 bases at J; junction bases unmatched: 12. The CDR3 DNA reads as TGTGCCAGCAGCTTAGCACTAGCGGGAGTCCCTGGGTGGGACGAGCAGTACTTC. It specifies CASSLALAGVPGWDEQYF.

Only a few counts were recorded for this clone. This chain links TRBV7-8 with TRBJ1-5, with 11 bases identical to TRBD1. The germline CDR1 and CDR2 sequences are SGHVS and FQNEAQ. J gave up 2 bases and V 5 bases, and 11 bases lay outside the gene matches. The CDR3 runs 18 residues. The CDR3 reads CASSLTGTGGYRNQPQHF. For the CDR3, the DNA is TGTGCCAGCAGCCTTACCGGGACAGGGGGTTATCGCAATCAGCCCCAGCATTTT.

The chain employs TRBV18 and TRBJ1-4, with 10 bases identical to TRBD1. The CDR3 length is 14 residues. Germline CDR1 is KGHSH and CDR2 is LQKENI. V lost 3 bases to trimming and J lost 7 bases; unmatched junction nucleotides: 2. CDR3 coding DNA: TGTGCCAGCTCACCGGGGACAGGGGCTGAAAAACTGTTTTTT. Translation: CASSPGTGAEKLFF.

The genes are TRBV2 and TRBJ2-7; D unclear. The CDR3 has 13 residues. V lost 6 bases and J 3 bases, leaving 12 bases between the germline ends. Germline V CDR1 and CDR2: SNHLY, FYNNEI. The CDR3 DNA is TGTGCCAGCAGGGTCCTACTTCTCTACGAGCAGTACTTC. The encoded protein is CASRVLLLYEQYF.

The rearrangement uses TRBV6-5 and TRBJ1-2; tentative D call: TRBD1 (5 bases). The CDR3 loop spans 12 amino acids. V shed 5 bases and J shed 2 bases, with 6 bases lying between them. Per germline, CDR1 MNHEY and CDR2 SVGAGI. The CDR3 DNA is TGTGCCAGCAGTAGACAGAACTATGGCTACACCTTC. Protein sequence: CASSRQNYGYTF.

This chain links TRBV4-2 with TRBJ1-3; TRBD1 is a possible D gene (6 bases). There are 16 residues in the CDR3. The germline V and J ends were trimmed by 6 bases and 0 bases, with 15 bases remaining between them. CDR1 and CDR2 from the germline V gene are LGHNA and YNFKEQ. The CDR3 loop is CASRGGGQDSGNTIYF. DNA of the CDR3: TGTGCCAGCAGGGGAGGGGGTCAGGACTCTGGAAACACCATATATTTT.

The J gene is TRBJ1-6, the V gene TRBV15; 7 positions agree with TRBD1. The germline V gene encodes CDR1 LNHNV and CDR2 YYDKDF (reference sequence). The CDR3 consists of 15 residues. V gave up 5 bases and J gave up 4 bases; unmatched junction bases: 5. The CDR3 nucleotides are TGTGCCACCAGCGGAAGGACAGGATATAATTCACCCCTCCACTTT. Amino acid sequence: CATSGRTGYNSPLHF.

The gene calls are TRBV11-2 and TRBJ2-1; TRBD2 aligns across 10 bases. With V trimmed by 5 bases and J by 5 bases, 9 bases remained unmatched. Looked up from germline, CDR1 is SGHAT and CDR2 is FQNNGV. This CDR3 contains 16 residues. The CDR3 region has the DNA TGTGCCAGCAGCCCTTCAGGGACTAGCGTCGACAATGAGCAGTTCTTC. This sequence encodes CASSPSGTSVDNEQFF.

The V gene is TRBV4-2, the J gene TRBJ2-7; TRBD1 matches 9 bases. Trimming cost V 3 bases and J 3 bases; bases outside gene matches: 3. CDR3 length equals 14 residues. The germline V gene has CDR1 LGHNA and CDR2 YNFKEQ. The CDR3 loop is CASSQDRGGYEQYF. The CDR3 DNA reads TGTGCCAGCAGCCAGGACAGGGGCGGCTACGAGCAGTACTTC.

The V call is TRBV6-5, the J call TRBJ2-7, with D tentatively TRBD2 (6 bases). The CDR3 has 12 amino acids. Looked up from germline, CDR1 is MNHEY and CDR2 is SVGAGI. Trimming took 7 bases from V and 1 from J, leaving 8 bases between them. The CDR3 loop reads CASKGTSYEQYF. The CDR3 DNA reads as TGTGCCAGCAAAGGGACTTCCTACGAGCAGTACTTC.